A single sample gave rise to the 9 T cell receptor beta chains below, sequenced in a study of T cells in tuberculosis. The table came from immunoSEQ multiplex PCR; TCRdb's copy has only in-frame clones and leaves some out. The profile covers under 35,000 clones, with roughly 94% appearing a single time and 8% taken by the ten largest. The sequencing sample was made of PBMCs. The receptors derive from a donor aged 5 to 30 with latent tuberculosis or without tuberculosis infection.

As concerns this clone: The junction and the germline gene differ at one end; a read error may be behind it. The genes are TRBV29-1 and TRBJ2-3; D uncertain. This CDR3 region has 12 residues. CDR1 and CDR2 (germline): SQVTM, ANQGSEA. This CDR3 is CSVDRSARVGVF. The DNA of the CDR3 is TGCAGCGTTGACAGGTCGGCCCGCGTGGGTGTATTT.

The chain has TRBV6-6 and TRBJ2-2, with TRBD1 matching 8 bases. Germline trimming cut 1 base from V and 4 bases from J; bases unmatched to any gene: 5. The CDR3 runs to 16 residues. CDR1 is MNHNY, CDR2 SVGAGI, per germline (reference sequence). The CDR3 coding sequence is TGTGCCAGCAGTTACTGGCAGGGGGCGGCCACCGGGGAGCTGTTTTTT. The encoded protein is CASSYWQGAATGELFF.

The rearrangement uses TRBV11-2 and TRBJ2-5, with 7 bases fitting TRBD1. CDR3 length: 15 amino acids. J gave up 1 base and V 5 bases, and 7 bases lay outside the gene matches. The germline V gene encodes CDR1 SGHAT and CDR2 FQNNGV. DNA for the CDR3: TGTGCCAGCAGCCAGGGGGTTCGGGTCCAAGAGACCCAGTACTTC. Translated: CASSQGVRVQETQYF.

The CDR3: CASSLEWDREEQYF. For the CDR3, the DNA is TGCGCCAGCAGCTTAGAGTGGGACAGGGAAGAGCAGTACTTC. This chain uses TRBV5-1 with TRBJ2-7, with 9 bases aligning to TRBD1. CDR1 is SGHRS, CDR2 YFSETQ, per germline. Trimming cost V 2 bases and J 7 bases; bases outside gene matches: 7. The CDR3 length is 14 residues.

The chain carries TRBV7-6 and TRBJ1-5, with 9 bases that match TRBD1. V shed 4 bases, J shed 2 bases, and the junction held 3 bases outside the gene matches. The V gene's germline CDR1 is SGHVS and CDR2 FNYEAQ. The CDR3 has 15 amino acids. The CDR3, as DNA: TGTGCCAGCAGCTCGGGACAGGGCCGCAATCAGCCCCAGCATTTT. Amino acids: CASSSGQGRNQPQHF.

V usage is TRBV2 and J usage is TRBJ2-3; the match to TRBD2 covers 7 bases. The CDR3 covers 15 residues. Germline CDR1 is SNHLY and CDR2 is FYNNEI. J gave up 4 bases and V 7 bases, and 11 bases lay outside the gene matches. The CDR3 loop reads CASISGGSHPDTQYF. The CDR3 DNA reads TGTGCCAGCATTTCCGGCGGGAGTCATCCAGATACGCAGTATTTT.

The CDR3 DNA is TGTGCCAGCAGCCTAGAAGTAGTTACCTACGAGCAGTACTTC. It yields the protein CASSLEVVTYEQYF. This chain uses TRBV5-5 with TRBJ2-7; D ambiguous. This CDR3 is 14 amino acids long. Trimming took 4 bases from V and 2 from J, leaving 13 bases between them. CDR1 SGHKS and CDR2 YYEKEE come from the germline V gene (reference sequence).

The chain uses TRBV5-4 and TRBJ2-1; 10 bases match TRBD2. The V gene's germline CDR1 is SGHNT and CDR2 YYREEE (reference sequence). Trimming removed 1 base from V and 6 bases from J; junction bases left unmatched: 4. There are 15 residues in the CDR3. The CDR3, as DNA: TGTGCCAGCAGCTTGTTGGTAGCGGGAGGCAATGAGCAGTTCTTC. It codes for CASSLLVAGGNEQFF.

This clone was picked up one time. This chain joins TRBV7-8 and TRBJ2-3; possibly TRBD2 for D (5 bases). The germline V gene encodes CDR1 SGHVS and CDR2 FQNEAQ. Deletions cut 11 bases from V and 1 base from J, with 25 bases between. This CDR3 contains 17 residues. CDR3 in DNA: TGTGCCTGTTCCGGGAATACCGTAGGATGGGGCACAGATACGCAGTATTTT. It is translated as CACSGNTVGWGTDTQYF.